This is a list of T cell receptor beta chains from one sample in a study of blood T cell repertoires in COVID-19. Measured with immunoSEQ multiplex PCR; TCRdb has only the in-frame clones, and not every one. Found here are a few hundred thousand clones, approximately 90% of them singletons; the top ten hold roughly 3%. The sample comprised peripheral blood. All receptors come from a man aged 18-30 years with active or convalescent COVID-19. Each CDR3 is given without its conserved first and last residue. Fields, in order: V gene, D gene, CDR3 length, J gene, CDR3 protein. The D gene is left open where the match is weak.

v_gene: TRBV6-5
d_gene: TRBD1
len: 12
j_gene: TRBJ1-1
CDR3aa: ASSRTGANTEAF

v_gene: TRBV19
d_gene: .
len: 18
j_gene: TRBJ1-5
CDR3aa: ASSIDPSSPVHLSNQPQH

v_gene: TRBV7-8
d_gene: .
len: 12
j_gene: TRBJ2-3
CDR3aa: ASSFTSEADTQY

v_gene: TRBV5-6
d_gene: TRBD2
len: 17
j_gene: TRBJ2-5
CDR3aa: ASSLALTSGGAFRETQY

v_gene: TRBV10-3
d_gene: .
len: 11
j_gene: TRBJ2-2
CDR3aa: AISEVRGGELF

v_gene: TRBV15
d_gene: .
len: 12
j_gene: TRBJ2-3
CDR3aa: ATSRGQRSDTQY

v_gene: TRBV5-4
d_gene: TRBD2
len: 15
j_gene: TRBJ2-3
CDR3aa: ASSIGLAGGSTDTQY

v_gene: TRBV12-5
d_gene: .
len: 12
j_gene: TRBJ1-3
CDR3aa: ASGLGSSGNTIY

v_gene: TRBV2
d_gene: .
len: 9
j_gene: TRBJ2-7
CDR3aa: ASSEIVEQY

v_gene: TRBV28
d_gene: TRBD1
len: 14
j_gene: TRBJ1-6
CDR3aa: ASSLIPGQGGSPLH

v_gene: TRBV6-2/TRBV6-3
d_gene: .
len: 14
j_gene: TRBJ1-1
CDR3aa: ASSYAPSGLRSGAF

v_gene: TRBV6-5
d_gene: .
len: 11
j_gene: TRBJ2-7
CDR3aa: ASSLPGSYEQY

v_gene: TRBV28
d_gene: TRBD1
len: 13
j_gene: TRBJ1-2
CDR3aa: ASSSGGEGDYGYT

v_gene: TRBV5-1
d_gene: .
len: 11
j_gene: TRBJ1-2
CDR3aa: ASSLDSRYGYT

v_gene: TRBV7-8
d_gene: TRBD1
len: 16
j_gene: TRBJ1-2
CDR3aa: ASSNLLTGALSNYGYT

v_gene: TRBV5-4
d_gene: TRBD2
len: 13
j_gene: TRBJ2-1
CDR3aa: ASSFRTSGRNEQF

v_gene: TRBV28
d_gene: .
len: 15
j_gene: TRBJ1-5
CDR3aa: ASSLSRDYGDNQPQH

v_gene: TRBV7-7
d_gene: .
len: 17
j_gene: TRBJ2-1
CDR3aa: ASSLADPTLHLAVDEQF

v_gene: TRBV7-9
d_gene: TRBD2
len: 14
j_gene: TRBJ2-5
CDR3aa: ASSLGGLAGVETQY

v_gene: TRBV4-3
d_gene: .
len: 13
j_gene: TRBJ1-1
CDR3aa: ASSPGDTLNTEAF

v_gene: TRBV7-6
d_gene: .
len: 11
j_gene: TRBJ1-2
CDR3aa: ASSQGQNYGYT

v_gene: TRBV6-4
d_gene: TRBD1
len: 17
j_gene: TRBJ2-6
CDR3aa: ASRPWGGQGAVGANVLT

v_gene: TRBV18
d_gene: TRBD1
len: 14
j_gene: TRBJ2-7
CDR3aa: ASSSLGQGPSYEQY

v_gene: TRBV7-2
d_gene: TRBD1
len: 13
j_gene: TRBJ2-3
CDR3aa: ASSLRDRLMDTQY

v_gene: TRBV19
d_gene: TRBD1
len: 13
j_gene: TRBJ1-5
CDR3aa: ASSPGQDSNQPQH

v_gene: TRBV5-6
d_gene: .
len: 13
j_gene: TRBJ1-5
CDR3aa: ASSKTTGVNQPQH

v_gene: TRBV5-5
d_gene: .
len: 13
j_gene: TRBJ1-5
CDR3aa: ASSLAGVYNQPQH

v_gene: TRBV14
d_gene: .
len: 13
j_gene: TRBJ1-1
CDR3aa: ASSQETGSITEAF

v_gene: TRBV12-3/TRBV12-4
d_gene: .
len: 11
j_gene: TRBJ2-5
CDR3aa: ASTGRPQETQY

v_gene: TRBV2
d_gene: .
len: 12
j_gene: TRBJ2-7
CDR3aa: ASRNLLETYEQY

v_gene: TRBV19
d_gene: TRBD1
len: 14
j_gene: TRBJ1-4
CDR3aa: ASSINRDRPDEKLF

v_gene: TRBV27
d_gene: TRBD1
len: 14
j_gene: TRBJ1-6
CDR3aa: ASSLSRTGGRSPLH

v_gene: TRBV28
d_gene: .
len: 12
j_gene: TRBJ1-2
CDR3aa: ASSPLDGLYGYT

v_gene: TRBV18
d_gene: TRBD1
len: 12
j_gene: TRBJ1-2
CDR3aa: ASGSGTGPYGYT

v_gene: TRBV3-1/TRBV3-2
d_gene: TRBD1
len: 15
j_gene: TRBJ1-1
CDR3aa: ASSQAGQVDLSTEAF

v_gene: TRBV2
d_gene: .
len: 12
j_gene: TRBJ1-4
CDR3aa: ASSQDGLEEKLF

v_gene: TRBV27
d_gene: TRBD2
len: 16
j_gene: TRBJ2-2
CDR3aa: ASSPGLAGGPRYGELF

v_gene: TRBV7-2
d_gene: TRBD2
len: 13
j_gene: TRBJ2-1
CDR3aa: ASSSFATAGDEQF

v_gene: TRBV5-4
d_gene: TRBD1
len: 11
j_gene: TRBJ2-3
CDR3aa: ASSTGDRDTQY

v_gene: TRBV7-8
d_gene: .
len: 12
j_gene: TRBJ1-2
CDR3aa: ASSPPGDYYGYT

v_gene: TRBV7-9
d_gene: TRBD1
len: 12
j_gene: TRBJ1-3
CDR3aa: ASSLDRGGNTIY

v_gene: TRBV5-1
d_gene: .
len: 11
j_gene: TRBJ1-1
CDR3aa: ASSLAGDTEAF

v_gene: TRBV6-2/TRBV6-3
d_gene: TRBD2
len: 13
j_gene: TRBJ2-3
CDR3aa: ASSPAGGPHDTQY

v_gene: TRBV3-1/TRBV3-2
d_gene: TRBD1
len: 12
j_gene: TRBJ1-1
CDR3aa: ASSQGDRGPEAF

v_gene: TRBV6-2/TRBV6-3
d_gene: .
len: 13
j_gene: TRBJ1-5
CDR3aa: ASSPRGGMNQPQH

v_gene: TRBV5-1
d_gene: .
len: 12
j_gene: TRBJ1-6
CDR3aa: ASSEQVYNSPLH

v_gene: TRBV7-9
d_gene: .
len: 13
j_gene: TRBJ1-1
CDR3aa: ASGPQGGIDTEAF

v_gene: TRBV11-1
d_gene: TRBD1
len: 12
j_gene: TRBJ2-7
CDR3aa: ASSPGQGAYEQY

v_gene: TRBV12-3/TRBV12-4
d_gene: .
len: 9
j_gene: TRBJ2-3
CDR3aa: ASTVFDTQY

v_gene: TRBV7-8
d_gene: .
len: 11
j_gene: TRBJ1-4
CDR3aa: ADRVATNEKLF

v_gene: TRBV7-9
d_gene: .
len: 13
j_gene: TRBJ1-3
CDR3aa: ASSLNVVTGNTIY

v_gene: TRBV28
d_gene: TRBD2
len: 16
j_gene: TRBJ2-1
CDR3aa: ATSNLRGLAGVFDEQF

v_gene: TRBV6-5
d_gene: .
len: 11
j_gene: TRBJ1-2
CDR3aa: ASSRDSNYGYT